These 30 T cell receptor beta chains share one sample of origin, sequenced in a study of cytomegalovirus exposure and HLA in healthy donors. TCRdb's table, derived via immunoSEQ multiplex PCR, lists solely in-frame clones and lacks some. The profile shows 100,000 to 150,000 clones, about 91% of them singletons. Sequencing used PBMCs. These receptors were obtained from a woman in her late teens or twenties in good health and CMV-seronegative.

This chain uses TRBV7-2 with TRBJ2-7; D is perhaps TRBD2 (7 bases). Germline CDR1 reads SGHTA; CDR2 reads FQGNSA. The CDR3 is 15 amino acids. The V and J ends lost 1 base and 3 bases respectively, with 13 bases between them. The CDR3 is CASSLVRGASYEQYF. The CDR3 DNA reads TGTGCCAGCAGCTTAGTTCGGGGGGCGAGCTACGAGCAGTACTTC. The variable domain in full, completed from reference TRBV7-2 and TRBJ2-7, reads GAGVSQSPSNKVTEKGKDVELRCDPISGHTALYWYRQSLGQGLEFLIYFQGNSAPDKSGLPSDRFSAERTGGSVSTLTIQRTQQEDSAVYLCASSLVRGASYEQYFGPGTRLTVT.

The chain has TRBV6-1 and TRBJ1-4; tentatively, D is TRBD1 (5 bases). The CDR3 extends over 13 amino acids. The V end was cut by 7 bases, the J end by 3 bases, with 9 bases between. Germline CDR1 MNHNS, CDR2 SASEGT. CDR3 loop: CASTRVANEKLFF. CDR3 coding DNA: TGTGCCAGCACCAGGGTTGCTAATGAAAAACTGTTTTTT.

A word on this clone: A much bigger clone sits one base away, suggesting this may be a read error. The CDR3 sequence is CASSPGTGGNTIYF. The CDR3 DNA sequence: TGTGCCAGCAGCCCCGGGACAGGAGGAAACACCATATATTTT. The genes are TRBV7-9 and TRBJ1-3; 8 positions match TRBD1. The CDR3 spans 14 residues. J was trimmed by 4 bases and V by 5 bases; bases with no gene match: 4. Per germline, CDR1 SEHNR and CDR2 FQNEAQ (reference sequence).

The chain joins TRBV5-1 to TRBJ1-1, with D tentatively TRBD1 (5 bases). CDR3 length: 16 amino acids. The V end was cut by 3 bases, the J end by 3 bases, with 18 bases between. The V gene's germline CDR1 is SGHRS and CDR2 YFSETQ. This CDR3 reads CASSSSRSGADTEAFF. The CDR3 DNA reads TGCGCCAGCAGCTCCTCCCGGTCTGGGGCGGACACTGAAGCTTTCTTT. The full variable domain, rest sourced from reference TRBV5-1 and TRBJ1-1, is KAGVTQTPRYLIKTRGQQVTLSCSPISGHRSVSWYQQTPGQGLQFLFEYFSETQRNKGNFPGRFSGRQFSNSRSEMNVSTLELGDSALYLCASSSSRSGADTEAFFGQGTRLTVV.

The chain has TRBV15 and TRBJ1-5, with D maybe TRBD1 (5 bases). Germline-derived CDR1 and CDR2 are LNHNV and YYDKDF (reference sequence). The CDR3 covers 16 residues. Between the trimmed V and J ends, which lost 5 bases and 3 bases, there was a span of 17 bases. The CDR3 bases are TGTGCCACCAGCCCACAGGACGCCAAGTCCAATCAGCCCCAGCATTTT. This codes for CATSPQDAKSNQPQHF.

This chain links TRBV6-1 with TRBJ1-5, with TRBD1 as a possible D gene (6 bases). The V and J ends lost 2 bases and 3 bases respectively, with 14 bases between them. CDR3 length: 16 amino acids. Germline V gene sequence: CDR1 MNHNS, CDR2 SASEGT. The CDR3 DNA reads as TGTGCCAGCAGTGAACTCCAGGGGTGGCCCAATCAGCCCCAGCATTTT. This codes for CASSELQGWPNQPQHF.

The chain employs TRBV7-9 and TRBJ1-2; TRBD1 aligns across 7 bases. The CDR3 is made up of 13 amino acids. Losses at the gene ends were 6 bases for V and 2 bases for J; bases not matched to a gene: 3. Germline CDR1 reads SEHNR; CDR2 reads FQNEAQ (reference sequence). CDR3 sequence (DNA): TGTGCCAGCAGGATGACAGGGAACTATGGCTACACCTTC. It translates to CASRMTGNYGYTF. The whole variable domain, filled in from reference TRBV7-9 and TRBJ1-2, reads DTGVSQNPRHKITKRGQNVTFRCDPISEHNRLYWYRQTLGQGPEFLTYFQNEAQLEKSRLLSDRFSAERPKGSFSTLEIQRTEQGDSAMYLCASRMTGNYGYTFGSGTRLTVV.

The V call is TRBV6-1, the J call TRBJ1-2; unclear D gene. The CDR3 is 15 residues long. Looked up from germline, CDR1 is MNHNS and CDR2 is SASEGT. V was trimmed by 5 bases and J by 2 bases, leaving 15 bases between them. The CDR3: CASSLGKGGNYGYTF. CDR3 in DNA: TGTGCCAGCAGTCTAGGGAAGGGAGGCAACTATGGCTACACCTTC.

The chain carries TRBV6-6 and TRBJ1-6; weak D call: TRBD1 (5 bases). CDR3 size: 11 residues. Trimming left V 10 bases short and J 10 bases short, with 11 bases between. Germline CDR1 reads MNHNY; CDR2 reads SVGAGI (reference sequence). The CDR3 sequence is CATGGGSPLHF. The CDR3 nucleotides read TGTGCCACGGGGGGGGGATCACCCCTCCACTTT.

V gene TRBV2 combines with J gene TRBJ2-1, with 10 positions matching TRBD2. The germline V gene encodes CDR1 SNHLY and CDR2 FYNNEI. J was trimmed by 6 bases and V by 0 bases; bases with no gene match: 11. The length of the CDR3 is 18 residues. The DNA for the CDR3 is TGTGCCAGCAGTGAAGCGCTTTTTTCAGCGGGGGGGCGCAATGAGCAGTTCTTC. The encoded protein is CASSEALFSAGGRNEQFF.

The CDR3 sequence: CASKQGQGARNTQYF. CDR3 sequence (DNA): TGTGCCAGCAAACAAGGCCAGGGGGCAAGAAATACGCAGTATTTT. The J gene is TRBJ2-3, the V gene TRBV2; 8 bases are a match to TRBD1. This CDR3 has 15 residues. V shed 7 bases and J 7 bases; nucleotides not matched to a gene: 13. Germline loops: CDR1 SNHLY, CDR2 FYNNEI.

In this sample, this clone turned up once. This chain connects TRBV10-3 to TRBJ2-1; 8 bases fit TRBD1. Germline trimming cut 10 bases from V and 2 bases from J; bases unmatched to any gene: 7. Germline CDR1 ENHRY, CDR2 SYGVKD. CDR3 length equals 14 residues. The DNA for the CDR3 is TGTGCCACTGGACAGGGCCTCACCTACAATGAGCAGTTCTTC. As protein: CATGQGLTYNEQFF.

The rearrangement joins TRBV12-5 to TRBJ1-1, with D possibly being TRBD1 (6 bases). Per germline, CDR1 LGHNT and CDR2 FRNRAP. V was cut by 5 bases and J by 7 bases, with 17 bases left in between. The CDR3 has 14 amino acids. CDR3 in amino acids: CASGLWGRSNEAFF. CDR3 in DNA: TGTGCTAGTGGTCTATGGGGGCGAAGTAATGAAGCTTTCTTT. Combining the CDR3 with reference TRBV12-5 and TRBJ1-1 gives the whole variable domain DARVTQTPRHKVTEMGQEVTMRCQPILGHNTVFWYRQTMMQGLELLAYFRNRAPLDDSGMPKDRFSAEMPDATLATLKIQPSEPRDSAVYFCASGLWGRSNEAFFGQGTRLTVV.

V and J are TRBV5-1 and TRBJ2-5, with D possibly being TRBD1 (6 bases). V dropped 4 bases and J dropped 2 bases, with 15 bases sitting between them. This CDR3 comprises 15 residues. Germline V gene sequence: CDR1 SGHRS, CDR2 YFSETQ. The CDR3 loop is CASSPTTGDQETQYF. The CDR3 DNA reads TGCGCCAGCAGCCCGACGACAGGCGATCAAGAGACCCAGTACTTC.

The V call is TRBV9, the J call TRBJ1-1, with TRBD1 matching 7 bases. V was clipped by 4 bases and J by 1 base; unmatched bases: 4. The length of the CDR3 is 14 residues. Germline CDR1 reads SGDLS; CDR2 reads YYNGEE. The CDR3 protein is CASSTGQTNTEAFF. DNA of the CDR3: TGTGCCAGCAGCACGGGACAGACGAACACTGAAGCTTTCTTT.

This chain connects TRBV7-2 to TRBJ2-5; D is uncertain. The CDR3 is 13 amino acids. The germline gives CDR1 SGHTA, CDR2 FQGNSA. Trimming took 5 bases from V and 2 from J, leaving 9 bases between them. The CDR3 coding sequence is TGTGCCAGCAGCACACGCACGCAAGAGACCCAGTACTTC. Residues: CASSTRTQETQYF. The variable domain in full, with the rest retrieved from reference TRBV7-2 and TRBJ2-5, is GAGVSQSPSNKVTEKGKDVELRCDPISGHTALYWYRQSLGQGLEFLIYFQGNSAPDKSGLPSDRFSAERTGGSVSTLTIQRTQQEDSAVYLCASSTRTQETQYFGPGTRLLVL.

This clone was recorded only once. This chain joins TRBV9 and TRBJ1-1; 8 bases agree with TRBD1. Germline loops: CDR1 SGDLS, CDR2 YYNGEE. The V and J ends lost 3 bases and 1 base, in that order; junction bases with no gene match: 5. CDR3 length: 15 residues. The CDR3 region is CASSAPGTGNTEAFF. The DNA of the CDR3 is TGTGCCAGCAGCGCCCCCGGGACAGGGAACACTGAAGCTTTCTTT.

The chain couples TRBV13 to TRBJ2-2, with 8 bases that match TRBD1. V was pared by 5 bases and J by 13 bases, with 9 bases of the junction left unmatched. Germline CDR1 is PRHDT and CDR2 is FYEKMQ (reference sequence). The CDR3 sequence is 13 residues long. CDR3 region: CASSAPGQVLLFF. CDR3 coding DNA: TGTGCCAGCAGCGCCCCGGGACAGGTTTTGCTGTTTTTT.

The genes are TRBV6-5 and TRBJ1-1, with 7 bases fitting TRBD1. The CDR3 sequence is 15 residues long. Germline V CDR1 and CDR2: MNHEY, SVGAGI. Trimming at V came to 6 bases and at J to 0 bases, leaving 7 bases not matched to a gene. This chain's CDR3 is CASSSLTGMNTEAFF. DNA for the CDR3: TGTGCCAGCAGCTCTTTGACAGGGATGAACACTGAAGCTTTCTTT.

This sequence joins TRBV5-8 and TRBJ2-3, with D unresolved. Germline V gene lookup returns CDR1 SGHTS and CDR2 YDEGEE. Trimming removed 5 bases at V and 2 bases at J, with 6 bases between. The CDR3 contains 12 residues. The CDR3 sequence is CASRGYTDTQYF. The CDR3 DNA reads TGTGCCAGCAGGGGCTACACAGATACGCAGTATTTT.

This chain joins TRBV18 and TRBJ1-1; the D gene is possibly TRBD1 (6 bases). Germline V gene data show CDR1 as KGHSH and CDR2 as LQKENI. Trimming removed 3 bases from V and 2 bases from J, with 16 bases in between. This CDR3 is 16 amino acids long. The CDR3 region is CASSPRERTANTEAFF. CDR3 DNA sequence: TGTGCCAGCTCACCGCGAGAGCGGACAGCCAACACTGAAGCTTTCTTT.

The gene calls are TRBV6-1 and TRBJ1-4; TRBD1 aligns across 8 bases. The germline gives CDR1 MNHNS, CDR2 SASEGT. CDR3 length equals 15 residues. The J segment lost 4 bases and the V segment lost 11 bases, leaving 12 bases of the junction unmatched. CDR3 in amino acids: CAAKTGEAFNEKLFF. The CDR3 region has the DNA TGTGCCGCAAAGACAGGGGAGGCCTTTAATGAAAAACTGTTTTTT.

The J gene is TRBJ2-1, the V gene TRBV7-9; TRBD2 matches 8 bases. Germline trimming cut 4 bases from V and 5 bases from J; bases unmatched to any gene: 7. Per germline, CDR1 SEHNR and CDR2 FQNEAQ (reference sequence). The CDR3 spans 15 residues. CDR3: CASSSLAVPNNEQFF. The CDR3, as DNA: TGTGCCAGCAGCTCACTAGCGGTCCCCAACAATGAGCAGTTCTTC.

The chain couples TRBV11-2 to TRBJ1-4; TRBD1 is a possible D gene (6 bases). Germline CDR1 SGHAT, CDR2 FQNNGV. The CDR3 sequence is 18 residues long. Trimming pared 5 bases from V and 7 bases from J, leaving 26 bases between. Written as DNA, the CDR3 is TGTGCCAGCAGCCCGCGTTATACGGGGGGCGCCCGCGGTGAAAAACTGTTTTTT. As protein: CASSPRYTGGARGEKLFF.

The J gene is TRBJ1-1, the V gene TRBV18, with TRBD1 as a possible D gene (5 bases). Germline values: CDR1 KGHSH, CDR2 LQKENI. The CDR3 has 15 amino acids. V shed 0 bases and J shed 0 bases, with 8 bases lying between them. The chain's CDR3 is CASSPPNRMNTEAFF. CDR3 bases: TGTGCCAGCTCACCACCTAACAGGATGAACACTGAAGCTTTCTTT.

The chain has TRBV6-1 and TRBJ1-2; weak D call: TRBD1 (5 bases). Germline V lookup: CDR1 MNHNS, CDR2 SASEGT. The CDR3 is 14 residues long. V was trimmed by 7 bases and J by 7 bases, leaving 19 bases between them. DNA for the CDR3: TGTGCCAGCAAAAAAGAGGGAGGGGCCAGTGGCTACACCTTC. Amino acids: CASKKEGGASGYTF.

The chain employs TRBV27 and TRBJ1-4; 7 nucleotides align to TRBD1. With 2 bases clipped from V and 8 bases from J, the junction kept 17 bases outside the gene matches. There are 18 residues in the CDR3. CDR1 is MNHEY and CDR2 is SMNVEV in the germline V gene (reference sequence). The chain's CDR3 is CASSLGVPGQFRTEKLFF. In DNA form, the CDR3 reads TGTGCCAGCAGTTTAGGGGTCCCGGGACAGTTTCGAACCGAAAAACTGTTTTTT. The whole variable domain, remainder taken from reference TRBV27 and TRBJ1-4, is EAQVTQNPRYLITVTGKKLTVTCSQNMNHEYMSWYRQDPGLGLRQIYYSMNVEVTDKGDVPEGYKVSRKEKRNFPLILESPSPNQTSLYFCASSLGVPGQFRTEKLFFGSGTQLSVL.

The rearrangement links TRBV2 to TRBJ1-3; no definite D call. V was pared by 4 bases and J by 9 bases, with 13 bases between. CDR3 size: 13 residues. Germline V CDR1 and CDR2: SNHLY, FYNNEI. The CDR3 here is CASSVEGFGTIYF. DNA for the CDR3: TGTGCCAGCAGTGTGGAGGGCTTTGGCACCATATATTTT.

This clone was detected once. Here the CDR3 reads CASSPYSPGGNTIYF. The CDR3 bases are TGTGCCAGCAGTCCCTATAGTCCAGGGGGAAACACCATATATTTT. The V gene is TRBV6-5, the J gene TRBJ1-3; possibly TRBD1 for D (5 bases). This CDR3 spans 15 amino acids. V gave up 5 bases and J gave up 4 bases, with 15 bases separating them. Per germline, CDR1 MNHEY and CDR2 SVGAGI.

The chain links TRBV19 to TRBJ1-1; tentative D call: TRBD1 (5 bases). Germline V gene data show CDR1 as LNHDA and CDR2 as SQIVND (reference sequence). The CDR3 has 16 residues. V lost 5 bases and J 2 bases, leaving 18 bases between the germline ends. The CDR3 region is CASSGGRGGRNTEAFF. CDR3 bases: TGTGCCAGTAGTGGGGGGAGGGGAGGGAGAAACACTGAAGCTTTCTTT.